Below, one TCR beta chain is given with its context. Its antigen is as yet unknown. These data come from a study of cytomegalovirus exposure and HLA in healthy donors. General study points: Cytomegalovirus association was assigned to 170 or so TCR beta chains. High sensitivity and specificity were reportedly achieved when the classifier diagnosed cytomegalovirus status.

Losses at the gene ends were 6 bases for V and 0 bases for J; bases not matched to a gene: 9. In germline, CDR1 is MDHEN, CDR2 SYDVKM. The CDR3 runs 16 residues. Sequencing used immunoSEQ multiplex PCR; TCRdb keeps in-frame clones, though not all of them. The sample has approximately 240,000 clones; just over 90% are singletons. Sequencing was done on a sample of PBMCs. The source is a woman in her late teens or twenties in good health and CMV-seronegative. The genes are TRBV28 and TRBJ1-1; 8 positions agree with TRBD1. The CDR3 bases are TGTGCCAGCAGGACTACAGGGGGAAGAATGAACACTGAAGCTTTCTTT. Translation gives CASRTTGGRMNTEAFF.